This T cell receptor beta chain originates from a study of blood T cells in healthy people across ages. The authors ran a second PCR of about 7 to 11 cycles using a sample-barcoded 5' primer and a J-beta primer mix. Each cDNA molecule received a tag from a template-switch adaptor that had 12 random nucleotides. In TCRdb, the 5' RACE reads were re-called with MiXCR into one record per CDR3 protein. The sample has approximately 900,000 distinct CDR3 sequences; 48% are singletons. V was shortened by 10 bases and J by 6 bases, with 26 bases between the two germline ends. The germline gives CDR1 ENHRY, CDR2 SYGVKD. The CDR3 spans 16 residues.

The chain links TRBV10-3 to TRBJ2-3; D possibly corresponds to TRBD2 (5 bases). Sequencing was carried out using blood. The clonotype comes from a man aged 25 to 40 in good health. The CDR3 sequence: CATLSGPGGSQDTQYF. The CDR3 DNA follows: TGTGCCACGCTTTCCGGGCCAGGCGGGTCACAGGATACGCAGTATTTT.